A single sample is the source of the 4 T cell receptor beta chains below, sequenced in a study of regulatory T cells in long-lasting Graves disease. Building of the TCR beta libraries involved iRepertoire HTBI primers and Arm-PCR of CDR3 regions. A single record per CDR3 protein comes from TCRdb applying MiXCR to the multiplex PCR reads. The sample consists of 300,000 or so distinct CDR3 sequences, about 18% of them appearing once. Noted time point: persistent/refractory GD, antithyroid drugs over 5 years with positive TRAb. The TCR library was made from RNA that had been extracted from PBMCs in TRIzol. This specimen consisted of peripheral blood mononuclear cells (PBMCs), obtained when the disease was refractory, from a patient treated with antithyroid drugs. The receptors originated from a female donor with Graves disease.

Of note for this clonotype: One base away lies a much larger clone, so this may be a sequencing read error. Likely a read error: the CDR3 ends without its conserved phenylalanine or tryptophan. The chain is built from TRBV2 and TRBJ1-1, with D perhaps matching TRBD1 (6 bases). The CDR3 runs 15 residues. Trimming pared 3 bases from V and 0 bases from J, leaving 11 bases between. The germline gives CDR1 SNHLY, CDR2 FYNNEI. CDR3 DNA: TGTGCCAGCAGTGATGGGGGGGCCATGAACACTGAAGCTTTCCTT. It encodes CASSDGGAMNTEAFL.

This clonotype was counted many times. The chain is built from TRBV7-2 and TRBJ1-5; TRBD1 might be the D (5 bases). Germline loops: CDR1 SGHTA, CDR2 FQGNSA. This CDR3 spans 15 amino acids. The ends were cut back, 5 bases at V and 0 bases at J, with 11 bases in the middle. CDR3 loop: CASSPQGGSNQPQHF. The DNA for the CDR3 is TGTGCCAGCAGCCCGCAGGGTGGTAGCAATCAGCCCCAGCATTTT.

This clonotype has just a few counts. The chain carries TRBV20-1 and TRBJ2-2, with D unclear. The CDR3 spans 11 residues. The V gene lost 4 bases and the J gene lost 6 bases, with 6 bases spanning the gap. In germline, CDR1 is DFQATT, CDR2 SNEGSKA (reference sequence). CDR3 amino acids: CSAMFAGELFF. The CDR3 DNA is TGCAGTGCTATGTTCGCCGGGGAGCTGTTTTTT.

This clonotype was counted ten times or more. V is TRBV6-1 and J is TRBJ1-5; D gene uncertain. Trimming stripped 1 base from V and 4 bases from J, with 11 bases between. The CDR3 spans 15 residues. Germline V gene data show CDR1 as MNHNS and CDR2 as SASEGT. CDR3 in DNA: TGTGCCAGCAGTGAAGGTCATCTGGGAAATCAGCCCCAGCATTTT. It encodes CASSEGHLGNQPQHF.